This is a list of T cell receptor beta chains from one sample in a study of blood T cell repertoires in COVID-19. Method: immunoSEQ multiplex PCR; TCRdb's copy keeps in-frame clones and lacks some. The sample holds about 140,000 clones; over 65% are singletons and the top ten take about 15%. Sequencing was carried out using peripheral blood. The receptors come from a man in his forties or fifties with acute or convalescent COVID-19. The CDR3 runs from the conserved cysteine through the conserved F or W. The D gene is left open where the match is weak. Not every row has a clone size; where given, it reads once, few, many or a size class.

abundance: .; j_gene: TRBJ2-1; v_gene: TRBV30; d_gene: TRBD1; CDR3nt: TGTGCCTGGAGTATGGTGACAGGGAGCAAAAACAATGAGCAGTTCTTC; CDR3aa: CAWSMVTGSKNNEQFF
abundance: .; j_gene: TRBJ2-7; v_gene: TRBV19; d_gene: TRBD1; CDR3nt: TGTGCCTGTTCGCGTGGACAGGGCAACGAGCAGTACTTC; CDR3aa: CACSRGQGNEQYF
abundance: few; j_gene: TRBJ1-2; v_gene: TRBV7-2; d_gene: .; CDR3nt: TGTGCCAGCAGCCCCCGCGGTACGGACTATGGCTACACCTTC; CDR3aa: CASSPRGTDYGYTF
abundance: .; j_gene: TRBJ2-3; v_gene: TRBV6-1; d_gene: TRBD2; CDR3nt: TGTGCCAGCAGTGAAGCGCCGTTGGAGGCGGGGGGCGAGGTAGATACGCAGTATTTT; CDR3aa: CASSEAPLEAGGEVDTQYF
abundance: .; j_gene: TRBJ2-7; v_gene: TRBV6-5; d_gene: TRBD1; CDR3nt: TGTGCCAGCAGTTACTCGGGGCAGGGGGCTACCGAGCAGTACTTC; CDR3aa: CASSYSGQGATEQYF
abundance: once; j_gene: TRBJ1-2; v_gene: TRBV19; d_gene: TRBD1; CDR3nt: TGTGCCAGTAGTATCAGGGGGGATACCCACTATGGCTACACCTTC; CDR3aa: CASSIRGDTHYGYTF
abundance: .; j_gene: TRBJ2-5; v_gene: TRBV5-1; d_gene: TRBD1; CDR3nt: TGCGCCAGCAGCTTGGGCGGGACAGGAGGAAAAGAGACCCAGTACTTC; CDR3aa: CASSLGGTGGKETQYF
abundance: .; j_gene: TRBJ1-4; v_gene: TRBV5-8; d_gene: TRBD1; CDR3nt: TGTGCCAGCAGATCGACCGGGACAGGGGTTGAAAAACTGTTTTTT; CDR3aa: CASRSTGTGVEKLFF
abundance: few; j_gene: TRBJ2-7; v_gene: TRBV14; d_gene: .; CDR3nt: TGTGCCAGCAGCCGCTGGAAAGTAGGAGCGGGACAAGAGGCCGAGCAGTACTTC; CDR3aa: CASSRWKVGAGQEAEQYF
abundance: .; j_gene: TRBJ2-1; v_gene: TRBV28; d_gene: TRBD1; CDR3nt: TGTGCCAGCAGTTCCAACCGGGACAGAGCCTTCTTC; CDR3aa: CASSSNRDRAFF
abundance: .; j_gene: TRBJ1-1; v_gene: TRBV11-2; d_gene: .; CDR3nt: TGTGCCAGCAGCTTAGTCCAGAACACTGAAGCTTTCTTT; CDR3aa: CASSLVQNTEAFF
abundance: .; j_gene: TRBJ1-5; v_gene: TRBV3-1/TRBV3-2; d_gene: .; CDR3nt: TGTGCCAGCAGCCAAATGAGGGATCAGCCCCAGCATTTT; CDR3aa: CASSQMRDQPQHF